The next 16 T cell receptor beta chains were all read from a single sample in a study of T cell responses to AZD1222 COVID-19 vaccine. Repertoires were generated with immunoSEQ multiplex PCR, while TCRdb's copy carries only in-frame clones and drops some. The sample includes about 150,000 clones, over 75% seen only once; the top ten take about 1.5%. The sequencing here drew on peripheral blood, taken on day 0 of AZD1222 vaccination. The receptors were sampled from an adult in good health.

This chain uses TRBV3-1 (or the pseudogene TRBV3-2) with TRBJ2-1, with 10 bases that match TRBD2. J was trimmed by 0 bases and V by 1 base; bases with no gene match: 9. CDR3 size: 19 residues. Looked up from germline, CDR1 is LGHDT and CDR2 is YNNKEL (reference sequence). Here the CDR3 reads CASSQVGSGGRSSYNEQFF. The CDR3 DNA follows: TGTGCCAGCAGCCAAGTTGGTAGCGGGGGGCGGAGCTCCTACAATGAGCAGTTCTTC.

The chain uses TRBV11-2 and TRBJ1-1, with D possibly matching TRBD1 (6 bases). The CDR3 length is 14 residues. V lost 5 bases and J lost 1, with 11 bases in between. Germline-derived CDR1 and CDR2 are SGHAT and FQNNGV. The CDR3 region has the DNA TGTGCCAGCAGCCAAGCACAGGGGAACACTGAAGCTTTCTTT. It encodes CASSQAQGNTEAFF.

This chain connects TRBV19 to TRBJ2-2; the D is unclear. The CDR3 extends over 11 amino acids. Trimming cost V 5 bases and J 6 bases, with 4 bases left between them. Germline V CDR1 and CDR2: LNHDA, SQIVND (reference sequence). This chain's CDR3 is CASSLSGELFF. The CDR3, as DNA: TGTGCCAGTAGTTTATCCGGGGAGCTGTTTTTT.

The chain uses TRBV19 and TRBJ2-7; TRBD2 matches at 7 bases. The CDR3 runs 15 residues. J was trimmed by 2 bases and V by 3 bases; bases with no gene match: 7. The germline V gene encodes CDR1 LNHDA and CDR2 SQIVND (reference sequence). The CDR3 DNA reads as TGTGCCAGTAGTATGGGTCTAGCGGAGACCTACGAGCAGTACTTC. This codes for CASSMGLAETYEQYF.

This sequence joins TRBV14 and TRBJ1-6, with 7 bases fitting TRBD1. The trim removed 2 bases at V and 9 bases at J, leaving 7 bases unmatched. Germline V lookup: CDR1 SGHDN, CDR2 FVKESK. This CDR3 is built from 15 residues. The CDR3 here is CASSQTGQGGSPLHF. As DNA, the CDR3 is TGTGCCAGCAGCCAAACCGGCCAGGGGGGTTCACCCCTCCACTTT.

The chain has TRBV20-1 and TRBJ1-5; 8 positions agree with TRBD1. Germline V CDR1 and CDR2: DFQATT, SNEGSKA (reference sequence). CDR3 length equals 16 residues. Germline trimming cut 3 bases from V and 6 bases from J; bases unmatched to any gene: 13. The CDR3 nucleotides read TGCAGTGCTAGTAGGGGGTCTGCAGGGGGCGGTCAGCCCCAGCATTTT. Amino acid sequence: CSASRGSAGGGQPQHF.

The CDR3 region has the DNA TGTGCCAGCAGTTATGGGGCGTTTGGTTCTGGAAACACCATATATTTT. Its translation: CASSYGAFGSGNTIYF. The chain is built from TRBV6-5 and TRBJ1-3; maybe TRBD1 (5 bases). Germline assignment: CDR1 MNHEY and CDR2 SVGAGI. The CDR3 spans 16 residues. Trimming shortened V by 3 bases and J by 1 base, and 13 bases separated the two germline ends.

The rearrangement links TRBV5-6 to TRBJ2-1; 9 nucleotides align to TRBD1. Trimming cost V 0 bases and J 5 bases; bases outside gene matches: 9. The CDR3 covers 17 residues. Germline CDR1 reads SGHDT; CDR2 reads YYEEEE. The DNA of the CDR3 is TGTGCCAGCAGCTTGGGGGGAGGACAGGGGATACACAATGAGCAGTTCTTC. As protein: CASSLGGGQGIHNEQFF.

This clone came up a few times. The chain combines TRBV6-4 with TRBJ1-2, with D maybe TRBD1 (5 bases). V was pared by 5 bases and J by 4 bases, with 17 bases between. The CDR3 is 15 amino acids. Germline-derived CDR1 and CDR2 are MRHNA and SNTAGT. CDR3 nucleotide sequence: TGTGCCAGCAGTCCAGCAACTGACAGTTTCTATGGCTACACCTTC. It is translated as CASSPATDSFYGYTF.

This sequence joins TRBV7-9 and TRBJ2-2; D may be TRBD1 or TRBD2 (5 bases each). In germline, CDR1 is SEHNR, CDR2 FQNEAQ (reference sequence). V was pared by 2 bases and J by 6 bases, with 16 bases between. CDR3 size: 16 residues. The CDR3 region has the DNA TGTGCCAGCAGCTTAAGGGACCCAGCTCTCTCCGGGGAGCTGTTTTTT. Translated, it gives CASSLRDPALSGELFF.

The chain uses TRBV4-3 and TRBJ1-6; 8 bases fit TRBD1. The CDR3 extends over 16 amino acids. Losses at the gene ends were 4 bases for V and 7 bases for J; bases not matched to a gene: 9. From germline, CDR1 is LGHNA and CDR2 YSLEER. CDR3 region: CASSPDPGQGNSPLHF. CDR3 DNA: TGCGCCAGCAGCCCGGACCCCGGACAGGGCAATTCACCCCTCCACTTT.

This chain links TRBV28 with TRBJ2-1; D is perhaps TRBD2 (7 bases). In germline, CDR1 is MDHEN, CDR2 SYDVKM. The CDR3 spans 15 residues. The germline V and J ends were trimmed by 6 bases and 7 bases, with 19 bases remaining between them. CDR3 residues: CASSSWGGELNEQFF. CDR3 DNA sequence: TGTGCCAGCAGCTCCTGGGGGGGCGAATTGAATGAGCAGTTCTTC.

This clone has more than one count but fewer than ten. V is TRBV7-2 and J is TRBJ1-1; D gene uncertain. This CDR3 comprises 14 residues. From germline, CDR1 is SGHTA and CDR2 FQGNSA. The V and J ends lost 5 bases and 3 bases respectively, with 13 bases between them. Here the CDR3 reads CASSPPARYTEAFF. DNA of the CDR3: TGTGCCAGCAGCCCTCCGGCCCGATACACTGAAGCTTTCTTT.

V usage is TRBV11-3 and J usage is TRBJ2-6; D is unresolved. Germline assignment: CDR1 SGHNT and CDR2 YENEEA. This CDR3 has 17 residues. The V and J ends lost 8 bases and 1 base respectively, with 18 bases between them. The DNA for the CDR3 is TGTGCCAGCGGAAATGGCGGCCGCACTTCTGGGGCCAACGTCCTGACTTTC. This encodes CASGNGGRTSGANVLTF.

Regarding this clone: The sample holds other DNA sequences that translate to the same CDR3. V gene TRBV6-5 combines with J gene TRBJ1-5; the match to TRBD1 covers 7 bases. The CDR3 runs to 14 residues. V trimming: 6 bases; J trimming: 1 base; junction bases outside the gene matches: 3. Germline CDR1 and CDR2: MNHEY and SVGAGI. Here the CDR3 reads CASSRDSSNQPQHF. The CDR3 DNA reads TGTGCCAGCAGCCGGGACAGCAGCAATCAGCCCCAGCATTTT.

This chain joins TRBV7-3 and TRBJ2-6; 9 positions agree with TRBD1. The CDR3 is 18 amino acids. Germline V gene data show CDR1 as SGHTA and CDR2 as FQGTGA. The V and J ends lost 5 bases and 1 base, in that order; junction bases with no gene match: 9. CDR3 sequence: CASSRTGTGWSGANVLTF. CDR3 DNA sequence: TGTGCCAGCAGCAGGACCGGGACAGGGTGGTCTGGGGCCAACGTCCTGACTTTC.